Below, 7 T cell receptor beta chains from the same sample are listed, as sequenced in a study of T cells in Graves' hyperthyroidism and ophthalmopathy. Authors of the study amplified TCR beta CDR3 regions from RNA transcripts. The HTBI set primed first-round TCR CDR3 RT-PCR. TCRdb ran MiXCR on the multiplex PCR reads and lists one entry per CDR3 protein. In the table there are about 500,000 distinct CDR3 sequences, around 14% of which are singletons. Sequenced: blood. These TCRs come from a woman aged 18-30 years with Graves' hyperthyroidism.

Many counts were recorded for this clonotype. This chain uses TRBV12-3 or TRBV12-4 with TRBJ1-1, with a tentative D call TRBD1 (5 bases). The CDR3 has 14 residues. V dropped 7 bases and J dropped 1 base, with 13 bases sitting between them. The CDR3 region is CASIGSTENTEAFF. CDR3 sequence (DNA): TGTGCCAGCATCGGCTCGACAGAGAACACTGAAGCTTTCTTT.

This clonotype was seen repeatedly, ten times or more. V gene TRBV20-1 combines with J gene TRBJ2-1, with unresolved D. Trimming stripped 1 base from V and 0 bases from J, with 7 bases between. Germline loops: CDR1 DFQATT, CDR2 SNEGSKA (reference sequence). The length of the CDR3 is 14 residues. The CDR3 sequence is CSARGLSSYNEQFF. In nucleotides, the CDR3 is TGCAGTGCTAGAGGACTCAGCTCCTACAATGAGCAGTTCTTC.

This clonotype was counted between two and nine times. A read error is possible here, since a much larger clone lies one base away. V gene TRBV28 combines with J gene TRBJ1-5; D perhaps matches TRBD1 (6 bases). The CDR3 is 14 amino acids. Germline-derived CDR1 and CDR2 are MDHEN and SYDVKM. CDR3 loop: CAGRGSLSNQPQHF. The CDR3, as DNA: TGTGCCGGCAGGGGCAGCTTGAGCAATCAGCCCCAGCATTTT.

This clonotype has at least ten counts. The chain combines TRBV19 with TRBJ1-5; D remains ambiguous. The CDR3 loop spans 13 amino acids. Germline values: CDR1 LNHDA, CDR2 SQIVND (reference sequence). Trimming shortened V by 3 bases and J by 4 bases, and 7 bases separated the two germline ends. CDR3 region: CASSIEGNQPQHF. As DNA, the CDR3 is TGTGCCAGTAGTATTGAGGGTAATCAGCCCCAGCATTTT.

V and J are TRBV19 and TRBJ1-3; possibly TRBD1 for D (5 bases). The CDR3 has 15 residues. Trimming left V 5 bases short and J 0 bases short, with 11 bases between. CDR1 and CDR2 from the germline V gene are LNHDA and SQIVND (reference sequence). The CDR3: CASSVWGVSGNTIYF. Written as DNA, the CDR3 is TGTGCCAGTAGTGTGTGGGGGGTCTCTGGAAACACCATATATTTT.

Written as DNA, the CDR3 is TGTGCCAGCAGCTCCGGGACAGCTCAATCCAACAATGAGCAGTTCTTC. Amino acids: CASSSGTAQSNNEQFF. This rearrangement joins TRBV5-4 to TRBJ2-1, with 7 bases identical to TRBD1. The CDR3 contains 16 residues. CDR1 and CDR2 from the germline V gene are SGHNT and YYREEE (reference sequence). Losses at the gene ends were 3 bases for V and 5 bases for J; bases not matched to a gene: 11.

V gene TRBV19 combines with J gene TRBJ1-1; possible D gene TRBD1, 5 bases. Germline-derived CDR1 and CDR2 are LNHDA and SQIVND (reference sequence). The V gene lost 6 bases and the J gene lost 4 bases, with 12 bases spanning the gap. The CDR3 sequence is 13 residues long. The CDR3 spells CASRGAGTTEAFF. The CDR3 bases are TGTGCCAGTAGAGGGGCGGGGACCACTGAAGCTTTCTTT.